These 5 T cell receptor beta chains were sequenced from one sample in a study of blood T cell repertoires in COVID-19. The repertoire was sequenced with immunoSEQ multiplex PCR; TCRdb's copy has only in-frame clones and lacks some. This table has tens of thousands of clones, around 80% appearing once. The source material was peripheral blood. The receptors stem from a man in his sixties with active or convalescent COVID-19.

The rearrangement uses TRBV6-5 and TRBJ2-1, with TRBD2 matching over 10 bases. Germline values: CDR1 MNHEY, CDR2 SVGAGI. After removal of 5 bases from V and 6 bases from J, the junction contained 4 bases not matched to a gene. The CDR3 consists of 14 residues. CDR3 in amino acids: CASSSGGEVNEQFF. Written as DNA, the CDR3 is TGTGCCAGCAGTAGCGGGGGGGAGGTCAATGAGCAGTTCTTC.

V gene TRBV4-3 combines with J gene TRBJ2-5, with D perhaps matching TRBD1 (5 bases). CDR3 length: 14 amino acids. From germline, CDR1 is LGHNA and CDR2 YSLEER. The V end lost 0 bases, the J end lost 1 base, and 6 bases lay between the germline ends. The CDR3 DNA reads as TGCGCCAGCAGCCAAGATCAGGGCCAAGAGACCCAGTACTTC. Amino acids: CASSQDQGQETQYF.

This chain connects TRBV5-1 to TRBJ2-7; 7 bases match TRBD2. Trimming cost V 5 bases and J 4 bases; bases outside gene matches: 12. This CDR3 is 15 amino acids long. The V gene's germline CDR1 is SGHRS and CDR2 YFSETQ. For the CDR3, the DNA is TGCGCCAGCAGGCGGGAGCCTAATCTGGGGTACGAGCAGTACTTC. Translating it yields CASRREPNLGYEQYF. The full variable domain, in which reference TRBV5-1 and TRBJ2-7 provide the parts outside the CDR3, is KAGVTQTPRYLIKTRGQQVTLSCSPISGHRSVSWYQQTPGQGLQFLFEYFSETQRNKGNFPGRFSGRQFSNSRSEMNVSTLELGDSALYLCASRREPNLGYEQYFGPGTRLTVT.

The chain couples TRBV5-4 to TRBJ1-3, with TRBD1 as a possible D gene (6 bases). The length of the CDR3 is 16 residues. Between the trimmed V and J ends, which lost 2 bases and 4 bases, there was a span of 16 bases. Germline lookup yields CDR1 SGHNT and CDR2 YYREEE (reference sequence). The CDR3 bases are TGTGCCAGCAGCTTTCGACAGGAGATGGGGGGAAACACCATATATTTT. Translated: CASSFRQEMGGNTIYF.

In its sample, this clone ranks as medium-sized. The chain uses TRBV4-3 and TRBJ1-3; D uncertain. The V and J ends lost 1 base and 0 bases respectively, with 7 bases between them. The CDR3 consists of 15 residues. The V gene's germline CDR1 is LGHNA and CDR2 YSLEER. As DNA, the CDR3 is TGCGCCAGCAGCCAAGCCCAGCGCTCTGGAAACACCATATATTTT. Translation gives CASSQAQRSGNTIYF.